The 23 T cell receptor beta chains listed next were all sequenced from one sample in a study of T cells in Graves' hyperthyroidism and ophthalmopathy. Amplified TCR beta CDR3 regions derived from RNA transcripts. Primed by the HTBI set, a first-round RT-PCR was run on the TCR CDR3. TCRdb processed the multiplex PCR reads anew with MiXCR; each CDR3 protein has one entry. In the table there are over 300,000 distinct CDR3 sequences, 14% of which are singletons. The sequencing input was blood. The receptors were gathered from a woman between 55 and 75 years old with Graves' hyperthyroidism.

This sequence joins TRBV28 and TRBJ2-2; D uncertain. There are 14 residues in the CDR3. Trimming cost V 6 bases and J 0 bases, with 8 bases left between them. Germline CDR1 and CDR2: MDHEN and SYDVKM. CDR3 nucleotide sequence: TGTGCCAGCAGCCCGAACCCGAACACCGGGGAGCTGTTTTTT. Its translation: CASSPNPNTGELFF.

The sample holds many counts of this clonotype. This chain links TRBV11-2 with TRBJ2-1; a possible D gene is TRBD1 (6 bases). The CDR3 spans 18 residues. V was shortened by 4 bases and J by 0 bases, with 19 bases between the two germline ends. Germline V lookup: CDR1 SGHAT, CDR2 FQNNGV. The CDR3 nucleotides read TGTGCCAGCAGCTCCGGCATGGGGGCCCCAGGCTCCTACAATGAGCAGTTCTTC. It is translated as CASSSGMGAPGSYNEQFF.

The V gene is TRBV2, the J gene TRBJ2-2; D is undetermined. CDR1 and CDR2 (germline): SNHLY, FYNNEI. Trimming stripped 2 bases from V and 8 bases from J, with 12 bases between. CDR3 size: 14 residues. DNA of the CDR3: TGTGCCAGCAGTGAAATGTACGAGCGAGGGGAGCTGTTTTTT. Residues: CASSEMYERGELFF.

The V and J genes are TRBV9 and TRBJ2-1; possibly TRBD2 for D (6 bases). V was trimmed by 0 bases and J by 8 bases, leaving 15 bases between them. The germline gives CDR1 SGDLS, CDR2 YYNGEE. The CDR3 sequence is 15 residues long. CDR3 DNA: TGTGCCAGCAGCGTAGGAAATAGCGGAACCGATGAGCAGTTCTTC. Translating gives CASSVGNSGTDEQFF.

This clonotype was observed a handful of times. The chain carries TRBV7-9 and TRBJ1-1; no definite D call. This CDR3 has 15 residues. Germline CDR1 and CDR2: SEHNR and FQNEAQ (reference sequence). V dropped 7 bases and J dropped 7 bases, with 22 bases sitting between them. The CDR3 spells CASTPPQGLVDEAFF. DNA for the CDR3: TGTGCCAGCACCCCCCCCCAAGGGCTCGTCGATGAAGCTTTCTTT.

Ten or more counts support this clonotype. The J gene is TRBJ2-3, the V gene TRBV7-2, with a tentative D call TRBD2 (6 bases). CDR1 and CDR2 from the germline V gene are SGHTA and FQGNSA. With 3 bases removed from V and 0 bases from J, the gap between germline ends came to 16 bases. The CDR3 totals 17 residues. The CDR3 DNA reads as TGTGCCAGCAGCTTGAGTGGCGGGGTCAGGAGCACAGATACGCAGTATTTT. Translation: CASSLSGGVRSTDTQYF.

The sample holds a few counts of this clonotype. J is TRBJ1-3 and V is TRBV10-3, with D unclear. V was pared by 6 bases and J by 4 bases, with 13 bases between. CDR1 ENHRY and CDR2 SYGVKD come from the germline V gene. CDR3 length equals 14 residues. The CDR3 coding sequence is TGTGCCATCAGGCGCAACGAAATGGGAAACACCATATATTTT. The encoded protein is CAIRRNEMGNTIYF.

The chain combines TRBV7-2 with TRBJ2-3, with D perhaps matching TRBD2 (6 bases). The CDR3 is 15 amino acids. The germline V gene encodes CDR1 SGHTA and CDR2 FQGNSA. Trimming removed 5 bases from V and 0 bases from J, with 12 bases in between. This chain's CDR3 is CASSIGTLSTDTQYF. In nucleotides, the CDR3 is TGTGCCAGCAGCATCGGGACTCTAAGCACAGATACGCAGTATTTT.

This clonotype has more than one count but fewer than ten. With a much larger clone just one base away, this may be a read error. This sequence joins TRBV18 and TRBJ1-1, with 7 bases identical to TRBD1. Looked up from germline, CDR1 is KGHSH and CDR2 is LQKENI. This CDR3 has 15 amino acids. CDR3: CTSSRTGTENTEAFF. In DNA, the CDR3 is TGTACCAGCTCCCGTACTGGGACAGAGAACACTGAAGCTTTCTTT. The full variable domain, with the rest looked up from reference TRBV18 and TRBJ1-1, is NAGVMQNPRHLVRRRGQEARLRCSPMKGHSHVYWYRQLPEEGLKFMVYLQKENIIDESGMPKERFSAEFPKEGPSILRIQQVVRGDSAAYFCTSSRTGTENTEAFFGQGTRLTVV.

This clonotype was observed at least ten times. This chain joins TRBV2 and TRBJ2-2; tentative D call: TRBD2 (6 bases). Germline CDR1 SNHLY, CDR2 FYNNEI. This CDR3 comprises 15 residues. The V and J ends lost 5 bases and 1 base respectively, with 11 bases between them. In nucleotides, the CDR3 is TGTGCCAGCAGTAAGGGACTCGGGAACACCGGGGAGCTGTTTTTT. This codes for CASSKGLGNTGELFF.

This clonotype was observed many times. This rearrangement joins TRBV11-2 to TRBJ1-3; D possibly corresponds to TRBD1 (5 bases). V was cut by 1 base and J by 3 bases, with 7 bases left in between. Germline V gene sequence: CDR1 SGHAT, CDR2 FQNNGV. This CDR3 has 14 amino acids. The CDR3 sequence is CASSLVRVGNTIYF. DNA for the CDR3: TGTGCCAGCAGCTTAGTCAGGGTTGGAAACACCATATATTTT.

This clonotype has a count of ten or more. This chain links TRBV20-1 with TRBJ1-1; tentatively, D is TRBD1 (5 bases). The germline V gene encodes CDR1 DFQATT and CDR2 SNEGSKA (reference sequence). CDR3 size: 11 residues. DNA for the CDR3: TGCTCGGCACCGAGGGGCACTGAAGCTTTCTTT. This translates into CSAPRGTEAFF.

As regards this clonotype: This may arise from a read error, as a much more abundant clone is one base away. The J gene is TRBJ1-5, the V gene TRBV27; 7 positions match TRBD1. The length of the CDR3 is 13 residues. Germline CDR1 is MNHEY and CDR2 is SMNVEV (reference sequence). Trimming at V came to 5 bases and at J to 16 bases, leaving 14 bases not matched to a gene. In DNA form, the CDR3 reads TGTGCCAGCAGTCCCGGACAGGCGGACAATCGTCATTTT. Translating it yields CASSPGQADNRHF.

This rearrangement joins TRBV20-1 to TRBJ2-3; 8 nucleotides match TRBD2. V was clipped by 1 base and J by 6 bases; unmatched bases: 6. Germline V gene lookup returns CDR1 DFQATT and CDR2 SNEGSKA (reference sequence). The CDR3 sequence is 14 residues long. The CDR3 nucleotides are TGCAGTGCTAGAGCCAGCGGGAGCCCCGATACGCAGTATTTT. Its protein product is CSARASGSPDTQYF.

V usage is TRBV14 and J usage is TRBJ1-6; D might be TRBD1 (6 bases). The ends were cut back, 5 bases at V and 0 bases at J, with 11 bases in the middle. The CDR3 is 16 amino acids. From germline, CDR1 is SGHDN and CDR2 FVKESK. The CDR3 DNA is TGTGCCAGCAGCTTAAGACAGGCCTCCTATAATTCACCCCTCCACTTT. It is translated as CASSLRQASYNSPLHF. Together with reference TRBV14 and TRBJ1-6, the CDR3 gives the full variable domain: EAGVTQFPSHSVIEKGQTVTLRCDPISGHDNLYWYRRVMGKEIKFLLHFVKESKQDESGMPNNRFLAERTGGTYSTLKVQPAELEDSGVYFCASSLRQASYNSPLHFGNGTRLTVT.

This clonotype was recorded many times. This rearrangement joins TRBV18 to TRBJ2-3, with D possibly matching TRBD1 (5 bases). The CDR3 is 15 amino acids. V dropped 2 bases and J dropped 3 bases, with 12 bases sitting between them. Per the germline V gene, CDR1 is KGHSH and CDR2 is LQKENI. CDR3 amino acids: CASSPAYRKTDTQYF. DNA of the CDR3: TGTGCCAGCTCACCAGCGTACAGGAAGACAGATACGCAGTATTTT.

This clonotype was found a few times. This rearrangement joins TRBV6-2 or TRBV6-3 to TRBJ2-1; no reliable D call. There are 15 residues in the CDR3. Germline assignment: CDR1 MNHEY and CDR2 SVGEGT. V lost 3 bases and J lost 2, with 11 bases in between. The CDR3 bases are TGTGCCAGCAGTTATTACGAGCCCCCCTACAATGAGCAGTTCTTC. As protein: CASSYYEPPYNEQFF.

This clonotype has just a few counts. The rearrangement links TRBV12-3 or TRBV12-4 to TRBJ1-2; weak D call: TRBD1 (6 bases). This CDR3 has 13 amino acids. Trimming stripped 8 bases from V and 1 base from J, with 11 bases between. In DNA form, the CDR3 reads TGTGCCAGCGGGGGGCCCTTTAACTATGGCTACACCTTC. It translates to CASGGPFNYGYTF.

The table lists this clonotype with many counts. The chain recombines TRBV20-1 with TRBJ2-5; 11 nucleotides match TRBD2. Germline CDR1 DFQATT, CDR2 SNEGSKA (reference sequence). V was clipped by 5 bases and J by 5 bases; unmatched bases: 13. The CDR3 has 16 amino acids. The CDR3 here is CSAPPRLAGSEETQYF. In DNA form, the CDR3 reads TGCAGTGCTCCTCCGCGACTAGCGGGATCTGAGGAGACCCAGTACTTC.

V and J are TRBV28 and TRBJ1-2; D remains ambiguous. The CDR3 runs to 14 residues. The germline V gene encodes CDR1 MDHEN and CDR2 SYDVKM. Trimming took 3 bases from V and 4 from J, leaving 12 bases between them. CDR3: CASSLGPRAYGYTF. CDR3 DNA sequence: TGTGCCAGCAGTTTGGGCCCCCGAGCCTATGGCTACACCTTC.

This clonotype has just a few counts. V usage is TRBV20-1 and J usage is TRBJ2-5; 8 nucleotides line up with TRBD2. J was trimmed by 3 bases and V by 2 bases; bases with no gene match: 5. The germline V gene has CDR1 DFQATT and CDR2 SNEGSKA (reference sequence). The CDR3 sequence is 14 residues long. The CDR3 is CSARPGGPKETQYF. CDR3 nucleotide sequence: TGCAGTGCTAGACCGGGAGGGCCTAAAGAGACCCAGTACTTC.

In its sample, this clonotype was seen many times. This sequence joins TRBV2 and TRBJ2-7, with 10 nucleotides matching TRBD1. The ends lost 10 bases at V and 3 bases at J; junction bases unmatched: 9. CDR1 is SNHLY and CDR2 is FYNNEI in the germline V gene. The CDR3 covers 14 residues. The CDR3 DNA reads TGTGCCACCACGGGACAGGGGAGTTTCTACGAGCAGTACTTC. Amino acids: CATTGQGSFYEQYF.

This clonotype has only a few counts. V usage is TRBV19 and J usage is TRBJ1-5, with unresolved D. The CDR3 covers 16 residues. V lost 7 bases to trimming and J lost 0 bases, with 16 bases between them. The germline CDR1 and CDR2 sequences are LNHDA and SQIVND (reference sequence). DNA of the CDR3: TGTGCCAGTACCCCAACCGGGCAGTTTAGCAATCAGCCCCAGCATTTT. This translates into CASTPTGQFSNQPQHF.